The 17 T cell receptor beta chains below were found in one sample sequenced in a study of OX40 agonist ivuxolimab in advanced cancers. Only in-frame clones appear in the TCRdb table, and some are missing; sequencing was by immunoSEQ multiplex PCR. The table lists roughly 100,000 clones, around 92% of them singletons. The sample here was CD4+ or CD8+ T cells sorted from blood, taken in a trial of the OX40 agonist ivuxolimab. Source of these receptors: an adult with an advanced solid tumor such as melanoma, head and neck, liver or kidney cancer.

The chain uses TRBV15 and TRBJ2-4; TRBD2 aligns across 11 bases. In germline, CDR1 is LNHNV, CDR2 YYDKDF (reference sequence). The ends lost 2 bases at V and 2 bases at J; junction bases unmatched: 11. This CDR3 has 19 residues. This CDR3 reads CATSRLAGGPTETKNIQYF. The CDR3 DNA reads as TGTGCCACCAGCAGATTAGCGGGAGGGCCCACTGAAACCAAAAACATTCAGTACTTC.

The CDR3 protein is CASGFAATDTQYF. The CDR3 DNA reads TGTGCTAGTGGTTTTGCCGCCACAGATACGCAGTATTTT. The rearrangement joins TRBV12-5 to TRBJ2-3; no definite D call. CDR1 and CDR2 (germline): LGHNT, FRNRAP. Trimming removed 3 bases from V and 2 bases from J, with 6 bases in between. The length of the CDR3 is 13 residues.

This rearrangement joins TRBV11-3 to TRBJ2-1; 9 bases align to TRBD2. This CDR3 spans 15 amino acids. V dropped 1 base and J dropped 5; count of bases not matched to a gene: 3. Looked up from germline, CDR1 is SGHNT and CDR2 is YENEEA. CDR3: CASSLGLAGNNEQFF. The CDR3 nucleotides are TGTGCCAGCAGCTTAGGGCTAGCGGGGAACAATGAGCAGTTCTTC.

The J gene is TRBJ2-1, the V gene TRBV7-3; 10 nucleotides agree with TRBD2. Germline CDR1 and CDR2: SGHTA and FQGTGA. The V gene end was trimmed by 8 bases and the J gene end by 6 bases; junction bases not matched to a gene: 4. The CDR3 is made up of 13 amino acids. The CDR3 DNA follows: TGTGCCAGCTCAAAGCGGGGGGGCAATGAGCAGTTCTTC. Amino acid sequence: CASSKRGGNEQFF.

The CDR3: CASKESSGSSYNEQFF. Written as DNA, the CDR3 is TGTGCCAGTAAAGAGTCTAGCGGCAGCTCCTACAATGAGCAGTTCTTC. This chain joins TRBV11-2 and TRBJ2-1; 7 bases match TRBD2. J was trimmed by 0 bases and V by 9 bases; bases with no gene match: 11. Germline V gives CDR1 SGHAT, CDR2 FQNNGV. CDR3 size: 16 residues.

The chain combines TRBV25-1 with TRBJ1-2; D may be TRBD1 (5 bases). The CDR3 runs to 13 residues. Germline-derived CDR1 and CDR2 are MGHDK and SYGVNS. Trimming removed 4 bases from V and 4 bases from J, with 10 bases in between. CDR3 coding DNA: TGTGCCAGCAGTGTTGGGACTGTCTATGGCTACACCTTC. As protein: CASSVGTVYGYTF.

The V and J genes are TRBV20-1 and TRBJ2-7; D unresolved. CDR1 and CDR2 (germline): DFQATT, SNEGSKA (reference sequence). The germline V and J ends were trimmed by 6 bases and 3 bases, with 9 bases remaining between them. The CDR3 consists of 11 residues. The CDR3 is CSARSGYEQYV. CDR3 DNA sequence: TGCAGTGCGAGGAGTGGCTACGAGCAGTACGTC.

The rearrangement uses TRBV25-1 and TRBJ2-5, with D unclear. The germline gives CDR1 MGHDK, CDR2 SYGVNS. The length of the CDR3 is 14 residues. The V end lost 4 bases, the J end lost 5 bases, and 14 bases lay between the germline ends. DNA of the CDR3: TGTGCCAGCAGTGCTTTATTGGGGATTGAGACCCAGTACTTC. Translation: CASSALLGIETQYF.

The J gene is TRBJ2-2, the V gene TRBV5-6; either TRBD1 or TRBD2 may fit D (5 bases each). The CDR3 loop spans 15 amino acids. Trimming pared 2 bases from V and 4 bases from J, leaving 12 bases between. Germline CDR1 is SGHDT and CDR2 is YYEEEE. The CDR3 DNA follows: TGTGCCAGCAGCTTCCCGGGACCCCTCACCGGGGAGCTGTTTTTT. Amino acid sequence: CASSFPGPLTGELFF.

The rearrangement joins TRBV28 to TRBJ2-7; D is possibly TRBD1 (6 bases). Trimming stripped 6 bases from V and 2 bases from J, with 14 bases between. This CDR3 region has 14 residues. Germline loops: CDR1 MDHEN, CDR2 SYDVKM. CDR3 nucleotides: TGTGCCAGCAGGATCGCAGGGGAACCCTACGAGCAGTACTTC. Translated, it gives CASRIAGEPYEQYF.

The V call is TRBV13, the J call TRBJ2-4; D gene unclear. The germline V and J ends were trimmed by 4 bases and 6 bases, with 19 bases remaining between them. The germline CDR1 and CDR2 sequences are PRHDT and FYEKMQ (reference sequence). This CDR3 is 16 amino acids long. The CDR3: CASSWVEDRQRNIQYF. Here the CDR3 DNA reads TGTGCCAGCAGCTGGGTAGAAGACCGGCAGCGAAACATTCAGTACTTC.

This chain joins TRBV6-5 and TRBJ2-1; D tentatively reads TRBD1 or TRBD2 (5 bases each). CDR1 and CDR2 (germline): MNHEY, SVGAGI. V was clipped by 3 bases and J by 4 bases, with 10 bases between them. The CDR3 has 14 amino acids. In nucleotides, the CDR3 is TGTGCCAGCAGTTATGGGACGGCTTACAATGAGCAGTTCTTC. It is translated as CASSYGTAYNEQFF.

The gene calls are TRBV30 and TRBJ1-2; 9 nucleotides align to TRBD1. The length of the CDR3 is 13 residues. The J segment lost 7 bases and the V segment lost 7 bases, leaving 10 bases of the junction unmatched. Germline V lookup: CDR1 GTSNPN, CDR2 SVGIG (reference sequence). CDR3: CAFPPTGGGGYTF. The CDR3 region has the DNA TGTGCCTTCCCCCCAACAGGGGGCGGTGGCTACACCTTC.

The chain recombines TRBV5-4 with TRBJ2-7; D call uncertain. The CDR3 totals 14 residues. V gave up 4 bases and J gave up 3 bases, with 14 bases separating them. Germline CDR1 is SGHNT and CDR2 is YYREEE (reference sequence). The CDR3, as DNA: TGTGCCAGCAGCCAGGCCCCGTCAAGCTACGAGCAGTACTTC. Its protein product is CASSQAPSSYEQYF.

The chain is built from TRBV25-1 and TRBJ2-2; D is ambiguous. CDR3 length equals 14 residues. Deletions cut 3 bases from V and 6 bases from J, with 11 bases between. In germline, CDR1 is MGHDK, CDR2 SYGVNS. In DNA form, the CDR3 reads TGTGCCAGCAGTGATCTCGGATGGGCCGGGGAGCTGTTTTTT. Encoded protein: CASSDLGWAGELFF.

The chain combines TRBV6-6 with TRBJ2-5; D is uncertain. This CDR3 spans 11 amino acids. Trimming stripped 5 bases from V and 6 bases from J, with 7 bases between. From germline, CDR1 is MNHNY and CDR2 SVGAGI (reference sequence). The CDR3 here is CASSPYKTQYF. The CDR3 DNA sequence: TGTGCCAGCAGTCCGTATAAGACCCAGTACTTC.

The rearrangement joins TRBV28 to TRBJ1-5, with 9 nucleotides matching TRBD1. CDR1 is MDHEN and CDR2 is SYDVKM in the germline V gene. The V and J ends lost 5 bases and 2 bases, in that order; junction bases with no gene match: 4. The length of the CDR3 is 15 residues. The CDR3 DNA follows: TGTGCCAGCAGTGAGACAGGGGGTGGCAATCAGCCCCAGCATTTT. The encoded protein is CASSETGGGNQPQHF.